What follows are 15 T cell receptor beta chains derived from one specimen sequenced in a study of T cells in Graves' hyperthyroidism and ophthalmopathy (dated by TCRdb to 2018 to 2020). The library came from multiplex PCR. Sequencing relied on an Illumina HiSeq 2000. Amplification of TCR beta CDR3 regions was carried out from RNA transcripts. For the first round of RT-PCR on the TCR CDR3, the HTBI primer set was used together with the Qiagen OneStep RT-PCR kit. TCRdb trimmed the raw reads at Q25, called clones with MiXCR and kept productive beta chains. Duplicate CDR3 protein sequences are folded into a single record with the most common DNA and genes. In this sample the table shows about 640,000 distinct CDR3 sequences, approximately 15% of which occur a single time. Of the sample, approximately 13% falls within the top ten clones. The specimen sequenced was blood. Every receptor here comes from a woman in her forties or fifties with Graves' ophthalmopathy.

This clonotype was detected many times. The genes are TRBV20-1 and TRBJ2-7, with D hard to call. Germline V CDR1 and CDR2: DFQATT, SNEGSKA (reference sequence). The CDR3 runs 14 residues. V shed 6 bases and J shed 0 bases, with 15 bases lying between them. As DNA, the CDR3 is TGCAGTGCCCCCCCACCTCCCAGCTCCTACGAGCAGTACTTC. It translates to CSAPPPPSSYEQYF.

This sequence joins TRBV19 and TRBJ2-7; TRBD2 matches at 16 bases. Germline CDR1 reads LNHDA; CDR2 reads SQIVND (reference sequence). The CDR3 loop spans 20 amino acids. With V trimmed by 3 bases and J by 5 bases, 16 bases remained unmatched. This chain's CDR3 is CASSIDNPGLAGGPMDEQYF. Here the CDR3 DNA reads TGTGCCAGTAGTATTGACAATCCGGGACTAGCGGGAGGGCCGATGGACGAGCAGTACTTC.

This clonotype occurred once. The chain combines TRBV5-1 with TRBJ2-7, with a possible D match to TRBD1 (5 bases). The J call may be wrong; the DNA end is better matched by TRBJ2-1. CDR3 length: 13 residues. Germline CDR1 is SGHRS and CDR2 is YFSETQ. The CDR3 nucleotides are TGCGCCAGCAGCTTTCAGGGTTCCTACGAGCAGTTCTTC. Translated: CASSFQGSYEQFF.

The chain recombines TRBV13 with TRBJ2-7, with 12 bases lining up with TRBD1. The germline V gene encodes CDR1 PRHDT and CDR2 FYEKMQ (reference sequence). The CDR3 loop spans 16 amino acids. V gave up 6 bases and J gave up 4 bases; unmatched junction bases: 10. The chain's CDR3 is CASSLGQGALGYEQYF. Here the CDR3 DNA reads TGTGCCAGCAGTTTGGGACAGGGGGCTTTGGGATACGAGCAGTACTTC.

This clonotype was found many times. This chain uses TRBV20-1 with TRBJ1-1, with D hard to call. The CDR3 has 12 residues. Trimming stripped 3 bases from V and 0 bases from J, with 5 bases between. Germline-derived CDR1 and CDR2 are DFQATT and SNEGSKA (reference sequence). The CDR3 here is CSASQMNTEAFF. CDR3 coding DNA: TGCAGTGCTAGCCAGATGAACACTGAAGCTTTCTTT.

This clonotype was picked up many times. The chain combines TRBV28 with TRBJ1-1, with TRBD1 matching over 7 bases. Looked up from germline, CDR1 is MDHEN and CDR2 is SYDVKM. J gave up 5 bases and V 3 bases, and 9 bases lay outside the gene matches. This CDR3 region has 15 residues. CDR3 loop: CASSLSAGGRTEAFF. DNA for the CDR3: TGTGCCAGCAGTTTGTCTGCAGGGGGACGTACTGAAGCTTTCTTT. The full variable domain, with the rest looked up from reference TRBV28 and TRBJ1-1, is DVKVTQSSRYLVKRTGEKVFLECVQDMDHENMFWYRQDPGLGLRLIYFSYDVKMKEKGDIPEGYSVSREKKERFSLILESASTNQTSMYLCASSLSAGGRTEAFFGQGTRLTVV.

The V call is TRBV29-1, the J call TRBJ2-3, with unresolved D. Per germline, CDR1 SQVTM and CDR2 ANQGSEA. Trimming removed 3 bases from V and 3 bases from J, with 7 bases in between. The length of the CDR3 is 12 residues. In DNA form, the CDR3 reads TGCAGCGTTGACGAAGGGACAGATACGCAGTATTTT. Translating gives CSVDEGTDTQYF.

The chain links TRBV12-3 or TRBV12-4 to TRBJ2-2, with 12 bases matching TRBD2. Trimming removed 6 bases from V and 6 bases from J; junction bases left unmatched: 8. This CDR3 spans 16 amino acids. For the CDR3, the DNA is TGTGCCAGCAGACATCCGACTAGCGGGAGCCCCGGGGAGCTGTTTTTT. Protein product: CASRHPTSGSPGELFF.

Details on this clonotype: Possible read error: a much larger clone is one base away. The CDR3 loop is CAGSEAGRNQPQHF. In nucleotides, the CDR3 is TGTGCCGGCAGTGAGGCAGGTCGCAATCAGCCCCAGCATTTT. The V call is TRBV2, the J call TRBJ1-5; D is unresolved. The CDR3 is 14 residues long. CDR1 and CDR2 from the germline V gene are SNHLY and FYNNEI.

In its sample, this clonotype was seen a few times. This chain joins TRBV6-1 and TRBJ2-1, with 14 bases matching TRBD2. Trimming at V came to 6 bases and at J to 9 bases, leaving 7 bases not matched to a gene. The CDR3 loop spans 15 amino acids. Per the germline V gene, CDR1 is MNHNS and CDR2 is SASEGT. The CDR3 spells CASSLGLAGAVEQFF. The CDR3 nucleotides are TGTGCCAGCAGCCTGGGACTAGCGGGAGCTGTTGAGCAGTTCTTC.

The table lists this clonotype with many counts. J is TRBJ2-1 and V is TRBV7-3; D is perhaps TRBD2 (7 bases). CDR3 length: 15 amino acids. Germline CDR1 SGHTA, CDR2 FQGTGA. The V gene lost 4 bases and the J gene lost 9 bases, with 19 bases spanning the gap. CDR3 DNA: TGTGCCAGCAGCTCTCTGTTGACTAGCAGGGGTGAGCAGTTCTTC. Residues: CASSSLLTSRGEQFF.

This CDR3 reads CASSQSGTGRGANVLTF. In DNA form, the CDR3 reads TGTGCCAGCAGTCAGTCCGGGACAGGGCGAGGGGCCAACGTCCTGACTTTC. This sequence joins TRBV28 and TRBJ2-6, with 9 bases lining up with TRBD1. The germline V gene has CDR1 MDHEN and CDR2 SYDVKM. The CDR3 has 17 residues. With 5 bases clipped from V and 4 bases from J, the junction kept 9 bases outside the gene matches.

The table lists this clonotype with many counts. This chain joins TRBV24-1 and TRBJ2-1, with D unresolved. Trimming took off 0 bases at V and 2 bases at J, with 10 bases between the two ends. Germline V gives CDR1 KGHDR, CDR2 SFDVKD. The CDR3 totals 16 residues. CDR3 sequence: CATSDLQADTYNEQFF. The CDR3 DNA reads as TGTGCCACCAGTGATTTGCAGGCAGATACCTACAATGAGCAGTTCTTC.

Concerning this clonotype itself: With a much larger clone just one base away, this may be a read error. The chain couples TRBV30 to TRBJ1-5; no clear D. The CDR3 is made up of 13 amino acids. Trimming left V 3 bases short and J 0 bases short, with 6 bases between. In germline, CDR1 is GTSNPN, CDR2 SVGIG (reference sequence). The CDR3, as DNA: TGTGCCTGGAGGGACCATAGCAATCAGCCCCAGCATTTT. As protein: CAWRDHSNQPQHF.

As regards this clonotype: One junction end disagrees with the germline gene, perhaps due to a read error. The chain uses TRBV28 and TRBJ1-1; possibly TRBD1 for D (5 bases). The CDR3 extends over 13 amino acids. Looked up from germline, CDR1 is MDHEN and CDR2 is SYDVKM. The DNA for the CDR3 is TGTGCCAGCACTTTTGGGAGGGGCACTCAAGCTTTCTTT. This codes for CASTFGRGTQAFF.